The source of this TCR beta chain is a study of vaccination effects on CD4 cells after COVID-19. The germline gives CDR1 SGHTA, CDR2 FQGNSA. Trimming stripped 2 bases from V and 6 bases from J, with 20 bases between. This CDR3 has 16 residues. Notes on this clone: Its antigen is not identified.

Expansion with viral peptide pools was applied to antigen-specific CD4+ T cells by the ViraFEST assay prior to sequencing. Upon completion of more than 9 days in culture, CD4+ T cells were isolated. The person acquired a PCR-confirmed SARS-CoV-2 infection between March and December 2020. Generated by immunoSEQ multiplex PCR, the TCRdb table keeps only in-frame clones and is missing some. The table lists about 22,000 clones, roughly three quarters of them singletons, with approximately 16% in the top ten. The input for sequencing was CD4+ T cells from PBMCs cultured with SARS-CoV-2 spike peptides, taken before COVID-19 vaccination. The rearrangement links TRBV7-2 to TRBJ2-7, with a weak D call TRBD2 (7 bases). This TCR came from a human donor who had a prior SARS-CoV-2 infection. CDR3 sequence reads: CASSLNYGGPTSEQYF. The CDR3 nucleotides are TGTGCCAGCAGCTTAAACTACGGGGGGCCCACAAGCGAGCAGTACTTC.